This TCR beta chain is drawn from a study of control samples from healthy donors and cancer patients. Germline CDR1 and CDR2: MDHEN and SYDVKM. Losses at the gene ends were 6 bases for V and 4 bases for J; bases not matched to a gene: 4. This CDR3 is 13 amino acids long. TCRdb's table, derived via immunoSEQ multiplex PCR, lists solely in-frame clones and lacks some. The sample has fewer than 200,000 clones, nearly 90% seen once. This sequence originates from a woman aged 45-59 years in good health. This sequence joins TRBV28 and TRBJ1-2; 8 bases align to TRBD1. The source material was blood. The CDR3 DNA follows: TGTGCCAGCAGGCCGGGACAGGTCTATGGCTACACCTTC. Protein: CASRPGQVYGYTF.